This T cell receptor (beta chain) came from a study of sequential checkpoint blockade in melanoma. Overall study: First-line arms were nivolumab then ipilimumab, or the reverse, randomized 1:1. Maintenance nivolumab came after either treatment sequence.

TCRdb's table, derived via immunoSEQ multiplex PCR, lists solely in-frame clones and lacks some. The sample lists approximately 31,000 clones; about 88% were seen once. Indicated treatment: randomized to nivolumab then ipilimumab (arm A) or the reverse (arm B). No patient had prior DNA-damaging chemotherapy. Sorted cells were live CD3+CD8+, lacking CD19 and CD56, from PBMCs. The ends were cut back, 1 base at V and 6 bases at J, with 13 bases in the middle. The CDR3 extends over 14 amino acids. Germline assignment: CDR1 SGHVS and CDR2 FNYEAQ. The sequencing here drew on CD8+ T cells sorted from blood (inferred from file names), taken from a patient given nivolumab and ipilimumab in sequence. V usage is TRBV7-6 and J usage is TRBJ2-7; the D gene is possibly TRBD2 (6 bases). The clonotype comes from a human donor with melanoma. This CDR3 reads CASSLDVRGFEQYF. Written as DNA, the CDR3 is TGTGCCAGCAGCTTAGATGTCCGGGGGTTCGAGCAGTACTTC.